This record looks at one T cell receptor (beta chain) sequence and its context. Mouse gene names and germline throughout. Read coverage stops 1 residue before the CDR3 terminus; the germline J gene supplies the remainder. This entry belongs to a study of tissue T cells after allogeneic stem cell transplantation. TCRbeta CDR3 was sequenced at survey depth with template counts. The data were produced by immunoSEQ multiplex PCR, yet TCRdb's version contains in-frame clones alone and is incomplete. The sample holds around 50,000 clones, around 66% seen once. The germline CDR1 and CDR2 sequences are GKSSPN and SITVG. CDR3 length equals 11 residues. Trimming pared 5 bases from V and 7 bases from J, leaving 9 bases between.

The sequencing input was sorted cells pooled from one or two spleens. The TCR comes from a pool of C57BL/6 mice in good health. J is TRBJ2-1 and V is TRBV31, with TRBD1 as a possible D gene (6 bases). The CDR3 region is CAWGRGAEQFF. CDR3 bases read: TGTGCCTGGGGGAGGGGGGCTGAGCAGTTC.